Listed here are 32 T cell receptor beta chains from one sample, sequenced in a study of radiotherapy plus CTLA-4 blockade in lung cancer. The protocol was immunoSEQ multiplex PCR, while the TCRdb copy is restricted to in-frame clones and leaves out a portion. This sample has more than 55,000 clones, with around four fifths found just once. Sample: peripheral blood, taken from a patient treated with radiotherapy plus ipilimumab. The receptors come from a human donor with non-small cell lung cancer who had a partial response to radiotherapy plus ipilimumab.

This chain joins TRBV9 and TRBJ2-1, with 8 bases that match TRBD2. V shed 4 bases, J shed 8 bases, and the junction held 20 bases outside the gene matches. Germline CDR1 reads SGDLS; CDR2 reads YYNGEE. The CDR3 spans 18 residues. As DNA, the CDR3 is TGTGCCAGCAGCCCCTCGGCGGGAGCGGGGGCCGGGGGGGATGAGCAGTTCTTC. Translated: CASSPSAGAGAGGDEQFF.

This chain links TRBV6-5 with TRBJ1-6, with 10 bases matching TRBD1. Trimming cost V 7 bases and J 8 bases; bases outside gene matches: 8. The CDR3 is 15 amino acids. Germline lookup yields CDR1 MNHEY and CDR2 SVGAGI. The chain's CDR3 is CASTATGGMDSPLHF. The DNA for the CDR3 is TGTGCCAGCACGGCGACAGGGGGCATGGATTCACCCCTCCACTTT.

The chain uses TRBV5-4 and TRBJ1-1, with 7 bases matching TRBD1. V shed 4 bases, J shed 1 base, and the junction held 7 bases outside the gene matches. In germline, CDR1 is SGHNT, CDR2 YYREEE (reference sequence). The CDR3 contains 15 residues. The CDR3 region has the DNA TGTGCCAGCAGCCGACGAACAGGGGCGAACACTGAAGCTTTCTTT. It codes for CASSRRTGANTEAFF.

The V and J genes are TRBV7-2 and TRBJ1-3; D not certain. Germline CDR1 and CDR2: SGHTA and FQGNSA. This CDR3 has 15 amino acids. V lost 1 base and J lost 0, with 7 bases in between. The CDR3 region is CASSLGPSSGNTIYF. CDR3 nucleotide sequence: TGTGCCAGCAGCTTAGGTCCGAGCTCTGGAAACACCATATATTTT.

This clone was observed a single time. CDR3 sequence: CASSISVRHQSSYEQYF. The CDR3 region has the DNA TGTGCCAGTAGTATATCGGTGAGGCATCAGAGCTCCTACGAGCAGTACTTC. V and J are TRBV19 and TRBJ2-7; D ambiguous. V was pared by 2 bases and J by 0 bases, with 17 bases between. CDR1 is LNHDA, CDR2 SQIVND, per germline (reference sequence). This CDR3 contains 17 residues.

The rearrangement uses TRBV6-1 and TRBJ1-1; TRBD1 agrees at 8 bases. The ends lost 7 bases at V and 11 bases at J; junction bases unmatched: 12. There are 13 residues in the CDR3. Germline V gene sequence: CDR1 MNHNS, CDR2 SASEGT. DNA for the CDR3: TGTGCCAGCACAGACAGGGGCGGGATCGGGGCTTTCTTT. Translation: CASTDRGGIGAFF.

The CDR3 here is CASGLRPGQGGGNIQYF. In nucleotides, the CDR3 is TGTGCTAGTGGTTTGAGACCGGGACAGGGAGGTGGAAACATTCAGTACTTC. The chain has TRBV12-5 and TRBJ2-4; 9 bases are a match to TRBD1. There are 17 residues in the CDR3. Germline CDR1 is LGHNT and CDR2 is FRNRAP. The trim removed 2 bases at V and 6 bases at J, leaving 11 bases unmatched.

The rearrangement uses TRBV9 and TRBJ2-2; D might be TRBD2 (6 bases). Germline V gene lookup returns CDR1 SGDLS and CDR2 YYNGEE. V lost 2 bases to trimming and J lost 4 bases, with 9 bases between them. The CDR3 totals 14 residues. CDR3 DNA: TGTGCCAGCAGCGTGTCGGGGGTCACCGGGGAGCTGTTTTTT. Translation: CASSVSGVTGELFF.

This chain joins TRBV2 and TRBJ2-2; 10 bases agree with TRBD1. Germline values: CDR1 SNHLY, CDR2 FYNNEI. This CDR3 contains 15 residues. Germline trimming cut 6 bases from V and 5 bases from J; bases unmatched to any gene: 6. The CDR3 DNA is TGTGCCAGCAGGGGTGACAGGGGGCAAACCGGGGAGCTGTTTTTT. Translated, it gives CASRGDRGQTGELFF. Together with reference TRBV2 and TRBJ2-2, the CDR3 gives the full variable domain: EPEVTQTPSHQVTQMGQEVILRCVPISNHLYFYWYRQILGQKVEFLVSFYNNEISEKSEIFDDQFSVERPDGSNFTLKIRSTKLEDSAMYFCASRGDRGQTGELFFGEGSRLTVL.

The chain couples TRBV7-3 to TRBJ2-5; 9 bases agree with TRBD2. This CDR3 has 16 residues. Germline-derived CDR1 and CDR2 are SGHTA and FQGTGA. Trimming at V came to 3 bases and at J to 5 bases, leaving 10 bases not matched to a gene. The CDR3 bases are TGTGCCAGCAGCTTCCGCGGGGGGGCCCCCAGGGAGACCCAGTACTTC. Its translation: CASSFRGGAPRETQYF.

The J gene is TRBJ2-7, the V gene TRBV11-2; D uncertain. Looked up from germline, CDR1 is SGHAT and CDR2 is FQNNGV. Between the trimmed V and J ends, which lost 0 bases and 6 bases, there was a span of 6 bases. CDR3 size: 12 residues. CDR3 sequence: CASSLDGAEQYF. Written as DNA, the CDR3 is TGTGCCAGCAGCTTAGATGGAGCCGAGCAGTACTTC.

J is TRBJ2-1 and V is TRBV7-3; TRBD1 aligns across 7 bases. CDR3 size: 16 residues. Trimming removed 1 base from V and 7 bases from J; junction bases left unmatched: 10. Germline loops: CDR1 SGHTA, CDR2 FQGTGA. This chain's CDR3 is CASSLMIGTEGNEQFF. In DNA form, the CDR3 reads TGTGCCAGCAGCTTAATGATTGGGACAGAAGGGAATGAGCAGTTCTTC. Combining the CDR3 with reference TRBV7-3 and TRBJ2-1 gives the whole variable domain GAGVSQTPSNKVTEKGKYVELRCDPISGHTALYWYRQSLGQGPEFLIYFQGTGAADDSGLPNDRFFAVRPEGSVSTLKIQRTERGDSAVYLCASSLMIGTEGNEQFFGPGTRLTVL.

This sequence joins TRBV2 and TRBJ2-7; TRBD2 agrees at 14 bases. The germline V gene encodes CDR1 SNHLY and CDR2 FYNNEI. Losses at the gene ends were 6 bases for V and 2 bases for J; bases not matched to a gene: 0. CDR3 length: 14 amino acids. The CDR3, as DNA: TGTGCCAGCAGGGGACTAGCGGGGGCCTACGAGCAGTACTTC. Its translation is CASRGLAGAYEQYF.

V is TRBV5-1 and J is TRBJ1-1; TRBD1 matches at 12 bases. The length of the CDR3 is 16 residues. J gave up 0 bases and V 4 bases, and 4 bases lay outside the gene matches. Per germline, CDR1 SGHRS and CDR2 YFSETQ. For the CDR3, the DNA is TGCGCCAGCAGCCCGGGGGACAGGGGGCTGAACACTGAAGCTTTCTTT. The encoded protein is CASSPGDRGLNTEAFF.

DNA for the CDR3: TGTGCCAGCAGCTTTGGAGCTTACGAGCAGTACTTC. Protein sequence: CASSFGAYEQYF. The rearrangement uses TRBV11-2 and TRBJ2-7; D is undetermined. CDR1 and CDR2 from the germline V gene are SGHAT and FQNNGV. V was shortened by 3 bases and J by 4 bases, with 7 bases between the two germline ends. The CDR3 spans 12 residues.

The sample holds one count of this clone. The gene calls are TRBV28 and TRBJ1-1, with D possibly being TRBD1 (6 bases). The CDR3 has 16 residues. The V gene lost 3 bases and the J gene lost 6 bases, with 20 bases spanning the gap. Per germline, CDR1 MDHEN and CDR2 SYDVKM. The CDR3 DNA is TGTGCCAGCAGTTTTATGAGGGGGGGCAGGCTGGCTGAAGCTTTCTTT. Its protein product is CASSFMRGGRLAEAFF.

The J gene is TRBJ1-2, the V gene TRBV5-1; 7 bases are shared with TRBD1. Germline assignment: CDR1 SGHRS and CDR2 YFSETQ. Trimming removed 0 bases from V and 7 bases from J; junction bases left unmatched: 9. This CDR3 is built from 15 residues. CDR3 sequence: CASSLAAGGRSGYTF. In DNA form, the CDR3 reads TGCGCCAGCAGCTTGGCGGCAGGGGGTCGGAGTGGCTACACCTTC.

This chain uses TRBV19 with TRBJ1-1; D perhaps matches TRBD1 (5 bases). Trimming took 7 bases from V and 5 from J, leaving 14 bases between them. Germline CDR1 and CDR2: LNHDA and SQIVND (reference sequence). The CDR3 extends over 13 amino acids. The CDR3 loop reads CASTPNQGTEAFF. CDR3 bases: TGTGCCAGTACCCCAAATCAGGGAACTGAAGCTTTCTTT. The full variable domain, its missing parts supplied by reference TRBV19 and TRBJ1-1, is DGGITQSPKYLFRKEGQNVTLSCEQNLNHDAMYWYRQDPGQGLRLIYYSQIVNDFQKGDIAEGYSVSREKKESFPLTVTSAQKNPTAFYLCASTPNQGTEAFFGQGTRLTVV.

This clone occurred once. This chain uses TRBV5-6 with TRBJ1-6, with D perhaps matching TRBD1 (5 bases). The germline V and J ends were trimmed by 4 bases and 0 bases, with 14 bases remaining between them. The CDR3 length is 17 residues. The V gene's germline CDR1 is SGHDT and CDR2 YYEEEE. CDR3 loop: CASSRRQSPSYNSPLHF. CDR3 bases: TGTGCCAGCAGCCGCCGACAGTCTCCCTCCTATAATTCACCCCTCCACTTT.

This chain joins TRBV15 and TRBJ1-5; TRBD1 matches at 9 bases. V lost 1 base and J lost 2; bases outside the gene matches: 0. This CDR3 is 15 amino acids long. Germline V gives CDR1 LNHNV, CDR2 YYDKDF (reference sequence). This CDR3 is CATSRGTGGNQPQHF. CDR3 DNA sequence: TGTGCCACCAGCAGAGGGACAGGGGGCAATCAGCCCCAGCATTTT.

The chain combines TRBV7-2 with TRBJ2-3; perhaps TRBD2 as D (6 bases). This CDR3 region has 15 residues. V dropped 4 bases and J dropped 0 bases, with 11 bases sitting between them. Germline V gene lookup returns CDR1 SGHTA and CDR2 FQGNSA. Here the CDR3 DNA reads TGTGCCAGCAGCTCCCGAGGGAGGAGCACAGATACGCAGTATTTT. Its protein product is CASSSRGRSTDTQYF.

The V gene is TRBV9, the J gene TRBJ2-1; 7 bases match TRBD1. CDR1 and CDR2 from the germline V gene are SGDLS and YYNGEE. After removal of 4 bases from V and 3 bases from J, the junction contained 4 bases not matched to a gene. The CDR3 loop spans 14 amino acids. DNA of the CDR3: TGTGCCAGCAGCTCAGGGGGTTACTACAATGAGCAGTTCTTC. It translates to CASSSGGYYNEQFF. Combining the CDR3 with reference TRBV9 and TRBJ2-1 gives the whole variable domain DSGVTQTPKHLITATGQRVTLRCSPRSGDLSVYWYQQSLDQGLQFLIQYYNGEERAKGNILERFSAQQFPDLHSELNLSSLELGDSALYFCASSSGGYYNEQFFGPGTRLTVL.

This chain links TRBV29-1 with TRBJ2-1, with TRBD2 as a possible D gene (6 bases). The CDR3 has 15 residues. The germline gives CDR1 SQVTM, CDR2 ANQGSEA. Trimming removed 3 bases at V and 3 bases at J, with 15 bases between. The DNA of the CDR3 is TGCAGCGTTGATCTGGTGGAGGAGGGCTACAATGAGCAGTTCTTC. Residues: CSVDLVEEGYNEQFF.

The CDR3: CASSLNREAFF. CDR3 in DNA: TGTGCCAGCAGCTTAAACAGGGAAGCTTTCTTT. This chain uses TRBV11-2 with TRBJ1-1, with TRBD1 as a possible D gene (5 bases). Trimming stripped 2 bases from V and 8 bases from J, with 6 bases between. The CDR3 sequence is 11 residues long. Germline CDR1 and CDR2: SGHAT and FQNNGV.

This clone has only a few counts. This chain's CDR3 is CASTPVSGGMETQYF. CDR3 nucleotide sequence: TGTGCCAGCACCCCTGTTAGCGGGGGGATGGAGACCCAGTACTTC. The genes are TRBV5-5 and TRBJ2-5, with 10 bases aligning to TRBD2. Germline CDR1 and CDR2: SGHKS and YYEKEE (reference sequence). There are 15 residues in the CDR3. The junction had 10 bases not matched to a gene; V was cut back by 6 bases and J by 5 bases.

J is TRBJ1-5 and V is TRBV5-1; 7 bases line up with TRBD1. The ends lost 2 bases at V and 4 bases at J; junction bases unmatched: 3. CDR1 and CDR2 from the germline V gene are SGHRS and YFSETQ. This CDR3 region has 14 residues. In DNA form, the CDR3 reads TGCGCCAGCAGCTTCACAGGGGTGAATCAGCCCCAGCATTTT. As protein: CASSFTGVNQPQHF.

This clone was seen just once. For the CDR3, the DNA is TGCGCCAGCAGCTTGACAGGGGCTGGGGTAGAGACCCAGTACTTC. Translation: CASSLTGAGVETQYF. The J gene is TRBJ2-5, the V gene TRBV5-1; 7 nucleotides line up with TRBD1. Trimming at V came to 1 base and at J to 4 bases, leaving 7 bases not matched to a gene. Looked up from germline, CDR1 is SGHRS and CDR2 is YFSETQ. The CDR3 covers 15 residues.

This clone was observed a handful of times. V gene TRBV10-3 combines with J gene TRBJ2-3; TRBD1 aligns across 12 bases. Unmatched junction bases numbered 6, after V lost 6 bases and J lost 5 bases. The CDR3 totals 15 residues. CDR1 is ENHRY and CDR2 is SYGVKD in the germline V gene. The CDR3 DNA reads as TGTGCCATCAGGGGGGGACAGGGGGCGAAAGATACGCAGTATTTT. This encodes CAIRGGQGAKDTQYF.

This chain links TRBV7-3 with TRBJ2-7; 9 bases fit TRBD2. V gave up 5 bases and J gave up 4 bases; unmatched junction bases: 9. Germline loops: CDR1 SGHTA, CDR2 FQGTGA. The CDR3 is 15 amino acids. The CDR3 region is CASSLAGGRGYEQYF. In DNA form, the CDR3 reads TGTGCCAGCAGCCTCGCGGGGGGGCGCGGGTACGAGCAGTACTTC.

J is TRBJ2-3 and V is TRBV5-1; TRBD2 is a possible D gene (6 bases). From germline, CDR1 is SGHRS and CDR2 YFSETQ. The ends were cut back, 3 bases at V and 0 bases at J, with 11 bases in the middle. This CDR3 is built from 15 residues. The CDR3 loop reads CASSSTGTSTDTQYF. DNA of the CDR3: TGCGCCAGCAGCTCAACCGGGACTAGCACAGATACGCAGTATTTT.

This chain links TRBV6-5 with TRBJ1-6; 12 nucleotides line up with TRBD1. Losses at the gene ends were 5 bases for V and 9 bases for J; bases not matched to a gene: 5. Looked up from germline, CDR1 is MNHEY and CDR2 is SVGAGI. The CDR3 length is 15 residues. DNA for the CDR3: TGTGCCAGCAGTACGGGACAGGGGGCGCGTTCACCCCTCCACTTT. This translates into CASSTGQGARSPLHF.

V is TRBV7-2 and J is TRBJ2-7, with 8 bases identical to TRBD2. CDR3 length: 15 residues. V gave up 0 bases and J gave up 2 bases; unmatched junction bases: 3. Germline V gene sequence: CDR1 SGHTA, CDR2 FQGNSA. The CDR3 coding sequence is TGTGCCAGCAGCTTAGCGCGGACTAGCACCTACGAGCAGTACTTC. Translated: CASSLARTSTYEQYF.